What follows are 14 T cell receptor beta chains derived from one specimen sequenced in a study of PD-1 blockade in classical Hodgkin lymphoma. Sequencing was performed with immunoSEQ multiplex PCR; in TCRdb, only in-frame clones are kept and a portion is missing. The sample holds roughly 70,000 clones, about 64% seen once. Every single patient, without exception, relapsed after autologous stem cell transplantation, and brentuximab vedotin exposure varied. This material consisted of peripheral blood mononuclear cells (PBMCs), taken before the second cycle of nivolumab. These receptors all come from a human donor with classical Hodgkin lymphoma.

The V call is TRBV7-9, the J call TRBJ2-3; 9 bases align to TRBD2. The CDR3 is made up of 14 amino acids. Germline V lookup: CDR1 SEHNR, CDR2 FQNEAQ (reference sequence). V shed 5 bases, J shed 6 bases, and the junction held 6 bases outside the gene matches. DNA of the CDR3: TGTGCCAGCAGCGGTAGCGGGGGTAGGGATACGCAGTATTTT. Amino acids: CASSGSGGRDTQYF. The complete variable domain, with remaining parts taken from reference TRBV7-9 and TRBJ2-3, reads DTGVSQNPRHKITKRGQNVTFRCDPISEHNRLYWYRQTLGQGPEFLTYFQNEAQLEKSRLLSDRFSAERPKGSFSTLEIQRTEQGDSAMYLCASSGSGGRDTQYFGPGTRLTVL.

V is TRBV6-5 and J is TRBJ1-2, with D unclear. Trimming shortened V by 5 bases and J by 8 bases, and 12 bases separated the two germline ends. The CDR3 spans 12 residues. The germline V gene has CDR1 MNHEY and CDR2 SVGAGI. The CDR3, as DNA: TGTGCCAGCAGTGTAGTTGCTCGAGGCTACACCTTC. Translating it yields CASSVVARGYTF.

This clone was seen a few times. This chain joins TRBV6-5 and TRBJ1-1; TRBD1 might be the D (5 bases). This CDR3 is built from 14 residues. CDR1 and CDR2 from the germline V gene are MNHEY and SVGAGI. V shed 2 bases and J shed 2 bases, with 9 bases lying between them. The CDR3 reads CASSYRGVNTEAFF. The CDR3 region has the DNA TGTGCCAGCAGTTACAGGGGTGTAAACACTGAAGCTTTCTTT.

The chain uses TRBV28 and TRBJ1-6; no definite D call. Trimming removed 7 bases from V and 6 bases from J, with 7 bases in between. The CDR3 covers 12 residues. Germline V CDR1 and CDR2: MDHEN, SYDVKM. The CDR3 here is CASMVFNSPLHF. For the CDR3, the DNA is TGTGCCAGCATGGTTTTTAATTCACCCCTCCACTTT.

The chain employs TRBV6-1 and TRBJ2-1, with 8 bases lining up with TRBD1. The CDR3 length is 14 residues. Germline V lookup: CDR1 MNHNS, CDR2 SASEGT. The V gene end was trimmed by 6 bases and the J gene end by 5 bases; junction bases not matched to a gene: 6. CDR3 sequence (DNA): TGTGCCAGCAGGCCGGGACAGGCGAACAATGAGCAGTTCTTC. It is translated as CASRPGQANNEQFF.

The J gene is TRBJ1-3, the V gene TRBV19; D unresolved. V lost 7 bases and J 0 bases, leaving 10 bases between the germline ends. This CDR3 comprises 14 residues. CDR1 is LNHDA and CDR2 is SQIVND in the germline V gene (reference sequence). For the CDR3, the DNA is TGTGCCAGTATCCCCCATCACTCTGGAAACACCATATATTTT. Its translation is CASIPHHSGNTIYF.

This clone was seen a few times. CDR3 in amino acids: CASSLVASGGANEQFF. In DNA form, the CDR3 reads TGTGCCAGCAGCTTAGTCGCTAGCGGGGGGGCGAACGAGCAGTTCTTC. The genes are TRBV7-9 and TRBJ2-1, with 12 nucleotides matching TRBD2. CDR1 SEHNR and CDR2 FQNEAQ come from the germline V gene (reference sequence). The junction had 8 bases not matched to a gene; V was cut back by 1 base and J by 10 bases. The CDR3 length is 16 residues.

This chain's CDR3 is CASSAWTGTINEQFF. The CDR3 DNA reads as TGTGCCAGCAGCGCATGGACAGGAACGATCAATGAGCAGTTCTTC. The rearrangement joins TRBV9 to TRBJ2-1; 7 nucleotides match TRBD1. CDR1 and CDR2 from the germline V gene are SGDLS and YYNGEE. The V and J ends lost 3 bases and 6 bases, in that order; junction bases with no gene match: 9. The CDR3 loop spans 15 amino acids.

In regard to this clone: Other DNA sequences from this sample encode an identical CDR3 as well. The chain carries TRBV6-5 and TRBJ1-4; D is unresolved. Trimming stripped 2 bases from V and 0 bases from J, with 4 bases between. CDR3 length: 14 residues. Germline CDR1 and CDR2: MNHEY and SVGAGI. The DNA for the CDR3 is TGTGCCAGCAGTTACGGGTCAACTAATGAAAAACTGTTTTTT. Its protein is CASSYGSTNEKLFF.

The V call is TRBV7-9, the J call TRBJ2-7; 9 bases are shared with TRBD2. The CDR3 extends over 17 amino acids. Trimming at V came to 5 bases and at J to 6 bases, leaving 17 bases not matched to a gene. Germline assignment: CDR1 SEHNR and CDR2 FQNEAQ (reference sequence). The CDR3 nucleotides are TGTGCCAGCAGCCTCCTATCAGAACTAGCGGGTGGGGTCGAGCAGTACTTC. Its protein is CASSLLSELAGGVEQYF.

This chain joins TRBV4-1 and TRBJ2-6; 7 bases map to TRBD1. After removal of 4 bases from V and 2 bases from J, the junction contained 8 bases not matched to a gene. From germline, CDR1 is MGHRA and CDR2 YSYEKL. The CDR3 covers 17 residues. The CDR3 nucleotides are TGCGCCAGCAGCCCAATACAGGGGACCACTGGGGCCAACGTCCTGACTTTC. This encodes CASSPIQGTTGANVLTF.

The chain is built from TRBV7-2 and TRBJ1-3; D is unclear. Germline V gene data show CDR1 as SGHTA and CDR2 as FQGNSA. The CDR3 spans 17 residues. V lost 0 bases, J lost 0 bases, and 12 bases lay in between. CDR3 DNA sequence: TGTGCCAGCAGCTTAGCGGGCCTGAGGGACTCTGGAAACACCATATATTTT. Its translation: CASSLAGLRDSGNTIYF.

Here the CDR3 reads CATSRAQRDLNTGELFF. DNA of the CDR3: TGTGCCACCAGCAGAGCTCAGCGGGACCTGAACACCGGGGAGCTGTTTTTT. The rearrangement joins TRBV15 to TRBJ2-2; 7 bases agree with TRBD2. The CDR3 extends over 17 amino acids. With 1 base clipped from V and 1 base from J, the junction kept 6 bases outside the gene matches. Germline V gene data show CDR1 as LNHNV and CDR2 as YYDKDF (reference sequence).

The rearrangement uses TRBV5-1 and TRBJ1-1; 9 bases agree with TRBD1. The V gene end was trimmed by 4 bases and the J gene end by 11 bases; junction bases not matched to a gene: 12. This CDR3 region has 14 residues. CDR1 is SGHRS and CDR2 is YFSETQ in the germline V gene. The CDR3 sequence is CASSPGQGLLEAFF. The CDR3 nucleotides are TGCGCCAGCAGCCCTGGACAGGGGCTATTGGAGGCTTTCTTT.